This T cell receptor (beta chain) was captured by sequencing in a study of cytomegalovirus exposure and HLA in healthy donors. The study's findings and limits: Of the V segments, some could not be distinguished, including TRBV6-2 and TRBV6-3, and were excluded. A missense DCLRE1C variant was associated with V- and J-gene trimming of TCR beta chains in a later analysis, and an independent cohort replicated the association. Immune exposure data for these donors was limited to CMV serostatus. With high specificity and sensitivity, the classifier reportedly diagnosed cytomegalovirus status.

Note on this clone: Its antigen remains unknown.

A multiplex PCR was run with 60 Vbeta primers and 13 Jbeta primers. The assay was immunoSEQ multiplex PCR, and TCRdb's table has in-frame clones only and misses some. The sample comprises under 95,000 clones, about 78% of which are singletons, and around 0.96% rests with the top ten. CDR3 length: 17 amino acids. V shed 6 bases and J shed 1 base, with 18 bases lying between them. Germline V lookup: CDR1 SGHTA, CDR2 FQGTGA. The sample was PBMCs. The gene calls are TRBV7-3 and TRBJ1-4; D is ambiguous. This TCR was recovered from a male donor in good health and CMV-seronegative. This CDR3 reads CASRVNSLSETNEKLFF. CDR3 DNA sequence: TGTGCCAGCAGGGTAAACAGTCTTTCGGAAACTAATGAAAAACTGTTTTTT.